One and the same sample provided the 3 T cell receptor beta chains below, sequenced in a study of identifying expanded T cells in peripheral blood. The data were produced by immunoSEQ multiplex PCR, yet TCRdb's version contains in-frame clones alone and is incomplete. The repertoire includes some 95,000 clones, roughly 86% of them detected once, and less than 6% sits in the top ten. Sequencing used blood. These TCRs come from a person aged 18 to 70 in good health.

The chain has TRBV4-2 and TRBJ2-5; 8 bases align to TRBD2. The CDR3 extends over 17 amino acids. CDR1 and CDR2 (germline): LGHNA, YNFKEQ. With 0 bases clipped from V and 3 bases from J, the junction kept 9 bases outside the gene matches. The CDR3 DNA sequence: TGTGCCAGCAGCCAAGATTGGAGTAGCGGGGTTAAAGAGACCCAGTACTTC. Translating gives CASSQDWSSGVKETQYF.

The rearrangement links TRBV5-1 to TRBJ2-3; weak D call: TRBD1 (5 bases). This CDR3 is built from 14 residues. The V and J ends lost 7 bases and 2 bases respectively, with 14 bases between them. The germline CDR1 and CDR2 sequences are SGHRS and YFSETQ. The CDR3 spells CASGQLGYTDTQYF. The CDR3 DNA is TGCGCCAGCGGACAACTGGGATACACAGATACGCAGTATTTT. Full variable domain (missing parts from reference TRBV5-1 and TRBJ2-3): KAGVTQTPRYLIKTRGQQVTLSCSPISGHRSVSWYQQTPGQGLQFLFEYFSETQRNKGNFPGRFSGRQFSNSRSEMNVSTLELGDSALYLCASGQLGYTDTQYFGPGTRLTVL.

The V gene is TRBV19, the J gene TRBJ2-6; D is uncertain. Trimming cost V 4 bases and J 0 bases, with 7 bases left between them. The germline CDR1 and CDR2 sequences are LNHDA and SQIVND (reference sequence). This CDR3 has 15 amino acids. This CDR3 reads CASSKGGSGANVLTF. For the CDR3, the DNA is TGTGCCAGTAGTAAGGGTGGCTCTGGGGCCAACGTCCTGACTTTC.